The rows below give T cell receptor beta chains drawn from one sample of a study of regulatory T cells in long-lasting Graves disease. TCRdb re-called the multiplex PCR reads with MiXCR, one entry per CDR3 protein. The table includes a few hundred thousand distinct CDR3 sequences, 10% to 15% detected once. The data also belong to a second study, concerning T cells in Graves' hyperthyroidism and ophthalmopathy.

The input for sequencing was peripheral blood mononuclear cells (PBMCs), taken at new diagnosis, from a patient treated with antithyroid drugs. The receptors derive from a woman aged 18-30 years with Graves disease. Each CDR3 is given with its conserved first and last residue. D genes are given only for firm matches. Rows give clone size only sometimes, using once, few, many, or a class for an expanded clone.

D,V,J,size,CDR3,DNA
.,TRBV5-5,TRBJ1-6,.,CASSSEGTNSPLHF,TGTGCCAGCAGCTCTGAAGGGACCAATTCACCCCTCCACTTT
.,TRBV6-2/TRBV6-3,TRBJ2-1,few,CASSYGGARNHNEQFF,TGTGCCAGCAGTTACGGGGGGGCGAGGAACCACAATGAGCAGTTCTTC
.,TRBV11-2,TRBJ2-2,many,CASSLAGLPPGELFF,TGTGCCAGCAGCTTAGCCGGGTTACCCCCCGGGGAGCTGTTTTTT
TRBD1,TRBV9,TRBJ1-1,many,CASSVTDRGPEAFF,TGTGCCAGCAGCGTAACCGACAGGGGCCCTGAAGCTTTCTTT
.,TRBV6-2/TRBV6-3,TRBJ1-5,.,CASRTTGRRQPQHF,TGTGCCAGCAGGACGACAGGTCGTCGTCAGCCCCAGCATTTT
.,TRBV20-1,TRBJ2-1,.,CSANLVAQAVYNEQFF,TGCAGTGCTAATTTGGTGGCCCAAGCGGTCTACAATGAGCAGTTCTTC
TRBD1,TRBV14,TRBJ1-1,.,CASRSNRGGEAFF,TGTGCCAGCAGATCCAACAGGGGCGGTGAAGCTTTCTTT
.,TRBV29-1,TRBJ2-1,.,CSVVVWGPHEQFF,TGCAGCGTTGTGGTCTGGGGCCCCCATGAGCAGTTCTTC
.,TRBV20-1,TRBJ1-3,.,CSATGHGNTIYF,TGCAGTGCTACGGGACATGGAAACACCATATATTTT
TRBD1,TRBV6-2/TRBV6-3,TRBJ1-1,.,CASSNPTGVSVTEAFF,TGTGCCAGCAGCAACCCGACAGGGGTGTCTGTCACTGAAGCTTTCTTT
TRBD1,TRBV6-5,TRBJ2-2,many,CASSYHRGTNLGELFF,TGTGCCAGCAGTTACCACAGGGGGACAAACCTCGGGGAGCTGTTTTTT
.,TRBV12-5,TRBJ1-1,many,CASGLVLRDLLSGEELGTEAFF,TGTGCTAGTGGTTTGGTACTACGCGATCTACTTTCGGGGGAAGAGTTAGGCACTGAAGCTTTCTTT
TRBD2,TRBV20-1,TRBJ2-3,many,CSACTSDPYTTDTQYF,TGCAGTGCCTGTACTAGCGACCCGTACACCACAGATACGCAGTATTTT
.,TRBV3-2,TRBJ2-3,.,CASSRGLAGSDTQYF,TGTGCCAGCAGCCGGGGACTAGCGGGGTCAGATACGCAGTATTTT
.,TRBV12-3/TRBV12-4,TRBJ2-5,many,CASSPRGGERETQYF,TGTGCCAGCAGTCCGCGCGGGGGCGAGAGGGAGACCCAGTACTTC
.,TRBV27,TRBJ2-7,once,CASSFTATYEQYF,TGTGCCAGCAGTTTCACGGCGACCTACGAGCAGTACTTC
.,TRBV7-2,TRBJ1-3,.,CASSLGPLMGNTIYF,TGTGCCAGCAGCTTAGGTCCCCTTATGGGAAACACCATATATTTT
.,TRBV7-9,TRBJ2-7,many,CASSLGGVGSFAGQYF,TGTGCCAGCAGCTTAGGGGGGGTCGGGAGCTTCGCCGGGCAGTACTTC
.,TRBV4-3,TRBJ2-7,many,CASSGKGEQYF,TGCGCCAGCAGCGGTAAAGGCGAGCAGTACTTC
.,TRBV9,TRBJ2-1,.,CASSVMGEQFF,TGTGCCAGCAGCGTAATGGGTGAGCAGTTCTTC